These 27 T cell receptor beta chains were all obtained from the same sample, sequenced in a study of Graves' ophthalmopathy and Graves' hyperthyroidism. TCR beta CDR3 regions were amplified from RNA transcripts. The first round was an RT-PCR with HTBI primers, and the second round was a multiplex PCR. TCRdb itself ran the multiplex PCR reads through MiXCR, one entry per CDR3 protein. The repertoire has about 220,000 distinct CDR3 sequences, around a fifth of them found once; the top ten carry roughly 45%. Sequencing used peripheral blood. The source is a woman between 45 and 65 years old with Graves' ophthalmopathy.

At least ten counts were recorded for this clonotype. The gene calls are TRBV28 and TRBJ2-5; no clear D gene. The CDR3 contains 16 residues. Germline V gene sequence: CDR1 MDHEN, CDR2 SYDVKM. V was shortened by 5 bases and J by 0 bases, with 16 bases between the two germline ends. CDR3 nucleotides: TGTGCCAGCAGTAGCCGATTGGACCGTTACCAAGAGACCCAGTACTTC. This gives the protein CASSSRLDRYQETQYF.

This clonotype appeared many times. This sequence joins TRBV7-2 and TRBJ2-5, with D perhaps matching TRBD1 (5 bases). V gave up 1 base and J gave up 4 bases, with 10 bases separating them. From germline, CDR1 is SGHTA and CDR2 FQGNSA. This CDR3 has 14 amino acids. The CDR3, as DNA: TGTGCCAGCAGCTTAGTCCAGGGTGGAGAGACCCAGTACTTC. Protein: CASSLVQGGETQYF.

Many counts were recorded for this clonotype. The chain employs TRBV29-1 and TRBJ1-2; TRBD1 agrees at 10 bases. The CDR3 runs to 16 residues. V lost 8 bases to trimming and J lost 5 bases; unmatched junction nucleotides: 17. From germline, CDR1 is SQVTM and CDR2 ANQGSEA. The CDR3 region is CSTLGTGDASLYGYTF. The DNA of the CDR3 is TGCAGCACCCTGGGGACAGGGGACGCATCTCTATATGGCTACACCTTC.

This clonotype was picked up many times. The V call is TRBV5-1, the J call TRBJ1-1; no clear D. Germline loops: CDR1 SGHRS, CDR2 YFSETQ. The CDR3 runs 13 residues. Trimming took 0 bases from V and 5 from J, leaving 8 bases between them. The CDR3: CASSLGIRTEAFF. CDR3 bases: TGCGCCAGCAGCTTGGGGATCCGAACTGAAGCTTTCTTT.

This clonotype came up many times. The CDR3 loop reads CSASYTGNQPQHF. The CDR3 DNA sequence: TGCAGTGCTTCTTACACAGGGAATCAGCCCCAGCATTTT. The V and J genes are TRBV20-1 and TRBJ1-5; TRBD1 is a possible D gene (6 bases). The germline CDR1 and CDR2 sequences are DFQATT and SNEGSKA (reference sequence). With 5 bases removed from V and 4 bases from J, the gap between germline ends came to 12 bases. The CDR3 has 13 amino acids.

This chain connects TRBV5-1 to TRBJ1-2, with D maybe TRBD1 (6 bases). The CDR3 contains 17 residues. Trimming took off 4 bases at V and 6 bases at J, with 25 bases between the two ends. The germline CDR1 and CDR2 sequences are SGHRS and YFSETQ. The CDR3 sequence is CASSNGGVGGTRNGYTF. Here the CDR3 DNA reads TGCGCCAGCAGCAACGGCGGGGTGGGGGGCACGAGGAATGGCTACACCTTC.

This clonotype was detected ten times or more. The chain has TRBV11-2 and TRBJ2-5, with TRBD1 identical over 7 bases. CDR3 length: 13 amino acids. Germline CDR1 SGHAT, CDR2 FQNNGV. The V segment lost 5 bases and the J segment 4 bases; nucleotides outside the gene matches: 4. CDR3 sequence (DNA): TGTGCCAGCAGCCGAGACAGGGCAGAGACCCAGTACTTC. Residues: CASSRDRAETQYF.

The rearrangement joins TRBV20-1 to TRBJ2-1; a weak D match, TRBD2 (6 bases). Germline assignment: CDR1 DFQATT and CDR2 SNEGSKA (reference sequence). Between the trimmed V and J ends, which lost 3 bases and 6 bases, there was a span of 15 bases. The CDR3 length is 14 residues. The chain's CDR3 is CSASWSLGGNEQFF. The DNA for the CDR3 is TGCAGTGCTAGCTGGTCCCTCGGGGGCAATGAGCAGTTCTTC.

A remark on this clonotype: Being one base from a much bigger clone, this may be a read error. The chain combines TRBV28 with TRBJ1-6; no clear D. Looked up from germline, CDR1 is MDHEN and CDR2 is SYDVKM. The CDR3 loop spans 11 amino acids. CDR3 in amino acids: CSSRSHSPLHF. The CDR3 bases are TGTTCCAGCAGGTCCCATTCACCCCTCCACTTT. The variable domain in full, completed from reference TRBV28 and TRBJ1-6, reads DVKVTQSSRYLVKRTGEKVFLECVQDMDHENMFWYRQDPGLGLRLIYFSYDVKMKEKGDIPEGYSVSREKKERFSLILESASTNQTSMYLCSSRSHSPLHFGNGTRLTVT.

Many counts were recorded for this clonotype. This chain connects TRBV11-2 to TRBJ1-3, with D tentatively TRBD1 (5 bases). CDR1 and CDR2 from the germline V gene are SGHAT and FQNNGV. Trimming removed 1 base at V and 7 bases at J, with 14 bases between. CDR3 length: 15 amino acids. The CDR3 here is CASSLGEGRSNTIYF. The CDR3 DNA reads as TGTGCCAGCAGCTTAGGAGAGGGACGTTCCAACACCATATATTTT.

This clonotype was counted at least ten times. The rearrangement joins TRBV6-2 or TRBV6-3 to TRBJ2-7; D is ambiguous. This CDR3 region has 13 residues. Trimming removed 6 bases from V and 12 bases from J, with 21 bases in between. In germline, CDR1 is MNHEY, CDR2 SVGEGT. In nucleotides, the CDR3 is TGTGCCAGCAGCCCCCCCGGCGCAGGCCCGCCGTACTTC. Protein product: CASSPPGAGPPYF.

This clonotype was picked up many times. The chain combines TRBV10-3 with TRBJ2-7, with TRBD2 as a possible D gene (6 bases). Germline V gene sequence: CDR1 ENHRY, CDR2 SYGVKD. Trimming removed 10 bases at V and 5 bases at J, with 15 bases between. The CDR3 runs 12 residues. The CDR3 loop is CATHGGYDEQYF. The CDR3 nucleotides are TGTGCCACTCATGGGGGGTATGACGAGCAGTACTTC.

This clonotype has ten or more counts. The chain combines TRBV6-4 with TRBJ2-2; D may be TRBD1 (6 bases). The CDR3 totals 17 residues. V lost 6 bases, J lost 0 bases, and 17 bases lay in between. The germline V gene encodes CDR1 MRHNA and CDR2 SNTAGT. The CDR3 is CASRPRYRATNTGELFF. The CDR3 nucleotides read TGTGCCAGCAGACCGAGATACAGGGCGACGAACACCGGGGAGCTGTTTTTT.

The chain uses TRBV2 and TRBJ2-7, with a weak D call TRBD2 (6 bases). The CDR3 runs to 16 residues. CDR1 SNHLY and CDR2 FYNNEI come from the germline V gene. Trimming removed 7 bases at V and 3 bases at J, with 22 bases between. The CDR3 loop reads CASIDDGGATYYEQYF. The CDR3 coding sequence is TGTGCCAGCATCGACGACGGCGGGGCAACATACTACGAGCAGTACTTC.

This clonotype was picked up many times. This chain links TRBV20-1 with TRBJ1-5; D is perhaps TRBD1 (6 bases). Trimming took off 3 bases at V and 0 bases at J, with 15 bases between the two ends. Germline V CDR1 and CDR2: DFQATT, SNEGSKA (reference sequence). The CDR3 length is 16 residues. The CDR3: CSASGQPNYSNQPQHF. The CDR3, as DNA: TGCAGTGCTAGTGGACAGCCAAATTATAGCAATCAGCCCCAGCATTTT.

This clonotype was recorded many times. The V call is TRBV6-5, the J call TRBJ2-2; no reliable D call. The germline CDR1 and CDR2 sequences are MNHEY and SVGAGI. The germline V and J ends were trimmed by 6 bases and 7 bases, with 15 bases remaining between them. The CDR3 contains 14 residues. CDR3 sequence (DNA): TGTGCCAGCAGGTCTCAAGGAACAAGCGGGGAGCTGTTTTTT. It translates to CASRSQGTSGELFF.

This clonotype was found a few times. The CDR3 spells CASSIFAGSLANYGYTF. For the CDR3, the DNA is TGTGCCAGTAGTATATTCGCCGGCAGTTTAGCTAACTATGGCTACACCTTC. V gene TRBV19 combines with J gene TRBJ1-2; no firm D call. V lost 2 bases and J lost 0, with 16 bases in between. The CDR3 sequence is 17 residues long. The V gene's germline CDR1 is LNHDA and CDR2 SQIVND (reference sequence).

This clonotype was observed many times. V gene TRBV28 combines with J gene TRBJ2-7, with a tentative D call TRBD2 (6 bases). This CDR3 spans 13 amino acids. CDR1 is MDHEN, CDR2 SYDVKM, per germline. Between the trimmed V and J ends, which lost 5 bases and 2 bases, there was a span of 10 bases. The CDR3 protein is CASSKREPYEQYF. DNA of the CDR3: TGTGCCAGCAGTAAACGGGAGCCCTACGAGCAGTACTTC.

This clonotype was seen ten or more times. The chain employs TRBV7-9 and TRBJ1-5; 7 bases are a match to TRBD1. Germline V lookup: CDR1 SEHNR, CDR2 FQNEAQ (reference sequence). CDR3 length: 13 residues. The V and J ends lost 4 bases and 7 bases, in that order; junction bases with no gene match: 4. This chain's CDR3 is CASSSRGGQPQHF. The CDR3 DNA is TGTGCCAGCAGCTCTAGAGGGGGCCAGCCCCAGCATTTT.

This clonotype has at least ten counts. The chain carries TRBV7-2 and TRBJ2-7; no firm D call. This CDR3 comprises 13 residues. Trimming removed 2 bases from V and 5 bases from J, with 10 bases in between. Germline lookup yields CDR1 SGHTA and CDR2 FQGNSA. CDR3 sequence: CASSLSGSNEQYF. CDR3 coding DNA: TGTGCCAGCAGCTTATCCGGGTCCAACGAGCAGTACTTC.

The CDR3 DNA is TGTGCCAGCAGCTACCGACTAGCTTCGTACCAAGAGACCCAGTACTTC. Amino acids: CASSYRLASYQETQYF. J is TRBJ2-5 and V is TRBV27; 7 bases fit TRBD2. There are 16 residues in the CDR3. Trimming removed 6 bases from V and 0 bases from J; junction bases left unmatched: 10. Per germline, CDR1 MNHEY and CDR2 SMNVEV (reference sequence).

V and J are TRBV18 and TRBJ1-1; TRBD1 is a possible D gene (5 bases). The CDR3 spans 16 residues. The V end lost 4 bases, the J end lost 0 bases, and 15 bases lay between the germline ends. CDR1 KGHSH and CDR2 LQKENI come from the germline V gene. CDR3 in DNA: TGTGCCAGCTCACAGCCGGGACGGATTATGAACACTGAAGCTTTCTTT. Protein: CASSQPGRIMNTEAFF.

This clonotype was seen at least ten times. The rearrangement joins TRBV4-1 to TRBJ2-7; a weak D match, TRBD1 (6 bases). In germline, CDR1 is MGHRA, CDR2 YSYEKL. Trimming shortened V by 0 bases and J by 2 bases, and 11 bases separated the two germline ends. There are 15 residues in the CDR3. CDR3 residues: CASSQDYRDAYEQYF. Here the CDR3 DNA reads TGCGCCAGCAGCCAAGATTACAGGGACGCCTACGAGCAGTACTTC.

This clonotype was seen at least ten times. The chain has TRBV19 and TRBJ1-1; TRBD1 might be the D (6 bases). Trimming took off 7 bases at V and 5 bases at J, with 17 bases between the two ends. Germline CDR1 is LNHDA and CDR2 is SQIVND (reference sequence). The CDR3 totals 14 residues. This CDR3 reads CASILTPGVTEAFF. The CDR3 DNA is TGTGCCAGTATCCTAACCCCAGGGGTGACTGAAGCTTTCTTT. The complete variable domain, with remaining parts taken from reference TRBV19 and TRBJ1-1, reads DGGITQSPKYLFRKEGQNVTLSCEQNLNHDAMYWYRQDPGQGLRLIYYSQIVNDFQKGDIAEGYSVSREKKESFPLTVTSAQKNPTAFYLCASILTPGVTEAFFGQGTRLTVV.

Ten or more counts support this clonotype. V usage is TRBV19 and J usage is TRBJ1-2; 7 nucleotides match TRBD1. The CDR3 spans 13 residues. From germline, CDR1 is LNHDA and CDR2 SQIVND (reference sequence). Trimming at V came to 5 bases and at J to 2 bases, leaving 2 bases not matched to a gene. CDR3 DNA sequence: TGTGCCAGTAGTGAGGACAGGAACTATGGCTACACCTTC. It is translated as CASSEDRNYGYTF.

This clonotype was recorded many times. In nucleotides, the CDR3 is TGCGCCAGCAGCTTGATAGGGCCAGACTACGAGCAGTACTTC. It codes for CASSLIGPDYEQYF. The rearrangement joins TRBV5-1 to TRBJ2-7; D unresolved. This CDR3 has 14 amino acids. Trimming took off 1 base at V and 3 bases at J, with 11 bases between the two ends. CDR1 is SGHRS and CDR2 is YFSETQ in the germline V gene.

This clonotype showed up many times. V gene TRBV5-6 combines with J gene TRBJ1-1, with 8 nucleotides matching TRBD1. The V segment lost 4 bases and the J segment 3 bases; nucleotides outside the gene matches: 8. CDR1 and CDR2 from the germline V gene are SGHDT and YYEEEE. This CDR3 contains 15 residues. The CDR3 DNA is TGTGCCAGCAGCACGGACAGGGTGGGAGACACTGAAGCTTTCTTT. Protein: CASSTDRVGDTEAFF.